The present entry profiles one T cell receptor beta chain with its context. TCRdb's table, derived via immunoSEQ multiplex PCR, lists solely in-frame clones and lacks some. The data hold more than 30,000 clones, with approximately 90% observed a single time. These data come from a study of T cell changes during pregnancy in multiple sclerosis. The germline V and J ends were trimmed by 2 bases and 0 bases, with 4 bases remaining between them. Per the germline V gene, CDR1 is GTSNPN and CDR2 is SVGIG (reference sequence). CDR3 size: 12 residues. The chain joins TRBV30 to TRBJ1-2, with D unresolved. The sample in question was CD4+ T cells from peripheral blood mononuclear cells, obtained before pregnancy. This TCR came from a female donor with multiple sclerosis, enrolled in a pregnancy study. CDR3 sequence reads: CAWSRANYGYTF. The CDR3 DNA reads TGTGCCTGGAGTCGGGCTAACTATGGCTACACCTTC.